These 28 T cell receptor beta chains were all obtained from the same sample, sequenced in a study of blood T cell repertoires in COVID-19. Clones were read by immunoSEQ multiplex PCR, and TCRdb kept only the in-frame ones, dropping some. This sample has a few hundred thousand clones, with around nine tenths found just once. Sequenced material: peripheral blood. These receptors came from a man in his sixties who had recovered from COVID-19.

The V and J genes are TRBV18 and TRBJ2-4; 10 bases match TRBD2. The CDR3 runs to 17 residues. V lost 3 bases to trimming and J lost 5 bases; unmatched junction nucleotides: 10. From germline, CDR1 is KGHSH and CDR2 LQKENI. CDR3 bases: TGTGCCAGCTCACCTCCTGTAGCGGGAGGTTGGGAAAACATTCAGTACTTC. This translates into CASSPPVAGGWENIQYF.

This rearrangement joins TRBV5-1 to TRBJ2-3; unclear D gene. There are 14 residues in the CDR3. The V end was cut by 6 bases, the J end by 5 bases, with 16 bases between. Germline V gene lookup returns CDR1 SGHRS and CDR2 YFSETQ. CDR3 sequence (DNA): TGCGCCAGCACCCTACAGCCTTCCGTAGATACGCAGTATTTT. Translated: CASTLQPSVDTQYF.

The rearrangement uses TRBV29-1 and TRBJ2-7; 8 positions match TRBD2. There are 15 residues in the CDR3. Germline V gives CDR1 SQVTM, CDR2 ANQGSEA. Germline trimming cut 4 bases from V and 3 bases from J; bases unmatched to any gene: 11. The CDR3 sequence: CSVARTGGRNYEQYF. In DNA form, the CDR3 reads TGCAGCGTTGCCCGGACGGGGGGGCGAAACTACGAGCAGTACTTC.

This chain joins TRBV6-4 and TRBJ1-2; D is perhaps TRBD1 (6 bases). CDR3 length: 13 amino acids. Trimming stripped 4 bases from V and 7 bases from J, with 13 bases between. In germline, CDR1 is MRHNA, CDR2 SNTAGT. The CDR3 region is CASSGQQGSGYTF. The CDR3 DNA sequence: TGTGCCAGCAGTGGTCAACAGGGTAGTGGCTACACCTTC.

CDR3 sequence: CSVEAWAGYEQYF. CDR3 coding DNA: TGCAGCGTTGAAGCGTGGGCAGGCTACGAGCAGTACTTC. The chain links TRBV29-1 to TRBJ2-7; D not resolved. With 1 base removed from V and 3 bases from J, the gap between germline ends came to 10 bases. CDR1 and CDR2 (germline): SQVTM, ANQGSEA. The length of the CDR3 is 13 residues.

This chain links TRBV5-4 with TRBJ2-6, with a tentative D call TRBD2 (5 bases). The CDR3 runs to 16 residues. Germline CDR1 is SGHNT and CDR2 is YYREEE (reference sequence). Between the trimmed V and J ends, which lost 2 bases and 1 base, there was a span of 10 bases. CDR3 sequence: CASSFATGSGANVLTF. The CDR3 DNA follows: TGTGCCAGCAGCTTTGCCACGGGGTCTGGGGCCAACGTCCTGACTTTC.

CDR3 in amino acids: CAIASTSGQETQYF. In nucleotides, the CDR3 is TGTGCCATCGCTTCAACTAGCGGCCAAGAGACCCAGTACTTC. V usage is TRBV10-3 and J usage is TRBJ2-5, with 8 bases that match TRBD2. Unmatched junction bases numbered 6, after V lost 8 bases and J lost 1 base. The CDR3 runs to 14 residues. Germline lookup yields CDR1 ENHRY and CDR2 SYGVKD.

The chain couples TRBV27 to TRBJ2-7; tentatively, D is TRBD2 (6 bases). This CDR3 is built from 14 residues. The germline V gene has CDR1 MNHEY and CDR2 SMNVEV (reference sequence). With 5 bases removed from V and 10 bases from J, the gap between germline ends came to 21 bases. The chain's CDR3 is CASSPRGTELSQYF. CDR3 bases: TGTGCCAGCAGTCCACGGGGGACCGAGCTAAGTCAGTACTTC.

The V gene is TRBV15, the J gene TRBJ2-2; TRBD1 matches 9 bases. J was trimmed by 5 bases and V by 6 bases; bases with no gene match: 13. Per the germline V gene, CDR1 is LNHNV and CDR2 is YYDKDF (reference sequence). The CDR3 covers 17 residues. For the CDR3, the DNA is TGTGCCACCAGTCCGGACAGGGGTCTTACATGGACCGGGGAGCTGTTTTTT. Amino acids: CATSPDRGLTWTGELFF.

This chain uses TRBV6-5 with TRBJ1-1, with TRBD1 matching 7 bases. CDR3 size: 15 residues. Germline V gene lookup returns CDR1 MNHEY and CDR2 SVGAGI. V shed 4 bases, J shed 0 bases, and the junction held 5 bases outside the gene matches. The CDR3 DNA is TGTGCCAGCAGTTCGGGGACAGCTATGAACACTGAAGCTTTCTTT. Its translation is CASSSGTAMNTEAFF.

The rearrangement links TRBV4-3 to TRBJ2-1, with a tentative D call TRBD1 (7 bases). Germline CDR1 and CDR2: LGHNA and YSLEER. The CDR3 totals 15 residues. Trimming shortened V by 1 base and J by 6 bases, and 13 bases separated the two germline ends. CDR3 DNA sequence: TGCGCCAGCAGCCAAGTAGGAGGGGGCCCCAATGAGCAGTTCTTC. Its protein product is CASSQVGGGPNEQFF.

In this sample, this clone turned up once. V and J are TRBV10-3 and TRBJ1-1; 7 bases agree with TRBD1. This CDR3 contains 14 residues. J was trimmed by 4 bases and V by 6 bases; bases with no gene match: 8. Germline V CDR1 and CDR2: ENHRY, SYGVKD. The chain's CDR3 is CAIRDRPDVTEAFF. As DNA, the CDR3 is TGTGCCATCAGGGACAGGCCAGACGTCACTGAAGCTTTCTTT.

The rearrangement links TRBV19 to TRBJ1-2; 7 nucleotides agree with TRBD1. This CDR3 is built from 16 residues. V lost 8 bases, J lost 6 bases, and 18 bases stayed unmatched. The germline V gene has CDR1 LNHDA and CDR2 SQIVND (reference sequence). This CDR3 reads CASLFFGPGQPDGYTF. CDR3 in DNA: TGTGCCAGTCTTTTTTTCGGGCCGGGACAGCCCGATGGCTACACCTTC.

The rearrangement joins TRBV6-5 to TRBJ2-7; 7 bases map to TRBD2. Looked up from germline, CDR1 is MNHEY and CDR2 is SVGAGI. The trim removed 2 bases at V and 1 base at J, leaving 2 bases unmatched. This CDR3 has 14 amino acids. The CDR3: CASSYLAASYEQYF. DNA for the CDR3: TGTGCCAGCAGTTACCTAGCGGCTTCCTACGAGCAGTACTTC.

The chain is built from TRBV28 and TRBJ1-2; a possible D gene is TRBD1 (5 bases). CDR3 length: 12 residues. Trimming pared 6 bases from V and 11 bases from J, leaving 16 bases between. The germline CDR1 and CDR2 sequences are MDHEN and SYDVKM. CDR3 coding DNA: TGTGCCAGCAGCCCCAGGGAAATGAGATACACCTTC. Its translation is CASSPREMRYTF.

The gene calls are TRBV5-1 and TRBJ2-3; 11 positions match TRBD2. This CDR3 is built from 16 residues. The V gene end was trimmed by 2 bases and the J gene end by 4 bases; junction bases not matched to a gene: 6. Per germline, CDR1 SGHRS and CDR2 YFSETQ. The CDR3 DNA reads TGCGCCAGCAGCTTAGCACTAGCGGGAGACGCAGATACGCAGTATTTT. It translates to CASSLALAGDADTQYF. Using reference TRBV5-1 and TRBJ2-3 for the parts outside the CDR3, the full variable domain is KAGVTQTPRYLIKTRGQQVTLSCSPISGHRSVSWYQQTPGQGLQFLFEYFSETQRNKGNFPGRFSGRQFSNSRSEMNVSTLELGDSALYLCASSLALAGDADTQYFGPGTRLTVL.

The V gene is TRBV3-1 (or the pseudogene TRBV3-2), the J gene TRBJ2-1, with no clear D. V was cut by 1 base and J by 0 bases, with 7 bases left in between. This CDR3 has 15 residues. Germline V lookup: CDR1 LGHDT, CDR2 YNNKEL (reference sequence). CDR3 DNA: TGTGCCAGCAGCCAAGGACAATACTCCTACAATGAGCAGTTCTTC. This encodes CASSQGQYSYNEQFF.

The chain combines TRBV5-1 with TRBJ2-7, with D possibly matching TRBD2 (5 bases). The CDR3 consists of 16 residues. CDR1 and CDR2 from the germline V gene are SGHRS and YFSETQ. V lost 2 bases, J lost 6 bases, and 21 bases lay in between. CDR3 loop: CASSFGSGRGGSEQYF. The CDR3 DNA is TGCGCCAGCAGCTTTGGTTCGGGGAGAGGCGGATCCGAGCAGTACTTC.

The gene calls are TRBV4-1 and TRBJ2-7; 8 bases are shared with TRBD1. The germline CDR1 and CDR2 sequences are MGHRA and YSYEKL. After removal of 4 bases from V and 1 base from J, the junction contained 9 bases not matched to a gene. The CDR3 length is 16 residues. The CDR3, as DNA: TGCGCCAGCAGCCCGATACAGGGGGTACTATCCTACGAGCAGTACTTC. It codes for CASSPIQGVLSYEQYF.

This clone was seen just once. The CDR3 DNA is TGTGCCAGCAGCGCACAAACAGGGGGCCTCGATTCACCCCTCCACTTT. This encodes CASSAQTGGLDSPLHF. This chain connects TRBV5-4 to TRBJ1-6, with TRBD1 matching 9 bases. Looked up from germline, CDR1 is SGHNT and CDR2 is YYREEE (reference sequence). This CDR3 spans 16 amino acids. J was trimmed by 8 bases and V by 4 bases; bases with no gene match: 10.

The rearrangement joins TRBV10-1 to TRBJ2-1; 8 nucleotides match TRBD2. Unmatched junction bases numbered 5, after V lost 0 bases and J lost 4 bases. The CDR3 length is 16 residues. The germline V gene has CDR1 WNHNN and CDR2 SYGVQD (reference sequence). CDR3 bases: TGCGCCAGCAGTGAGTCAGGTCTAGCGGGTTACAATGAGCAGTTCTTC. This gives the protein CASSESGLAGYNEQFF.

Only one count was recorded for this clone. The V call is TRBV14, the J call TRBJ1-6, with TRBD1 matching over 8 bases. Germline CDR1 SGHDN, CDR2 FVKESK. After removal of 5 bases from V and 9 bases from J, the junction contained 9 bases not matched to a gene. CDR3 length equals 15 residues. This CDR3 reads CASSLRAGGRSPLHF. CDR3 nucleotides: TGTGCCAGCAGCTTGAGAGCAGGGGGCCGTTCACCCCTCCACTTT. Using reference TRBV14 and TRBJ1-6 for the parts outside the CDR3, the full variable domain is EAGVTQFPSHSVIEKGQTVTLRCDPISGHDNLYWYRRVMGKEIKFLLHFVKESKQDESGMPNNRFLAERTGGTYSTLKVQPAELEDSGVYFCASSLRAGGRSPLHFGNGTRLTVT.

The V and J genes are TRBV6-1 and TRBJ2-3, with 12 positions matching TRBD2. This CDR3 contains 20 residues. CDR1 is MNHNS, CDR2 SASEGT, per germline. Trimming took 2 bases from V and 4 from J; bases not matched to a gene: 16. The chain's CDR3 is CASSEIISSGRVTSADTQYF. In DNA, the CDR3 is TGTGCCAGCAGTGAAATCATATCTAGCGGGAGGGTCACGAGCGCAGATACGCAGTATTTT.

J is TRBJ1-2 and V is TRBV30, with a tentative D call TRBD1 (5 bases). This CDR3 comprises 13 residues. CDR1 and CDR2 (germline): GTSNPN, SVGIG (reference sequence). V was shortened by 3 bases and J by 6 bases, with 14 bases between the two germline ends. The DNA for the CDR3 is TGTGCCTGGAGCTCGGCAGGACAAGATGGCTACACCTTC. Its protein product is CAWSSAGQDGYTF.

This clone was seen only a few times. The CDR3 nucleotides read TGTGCCAGCAGTTCAGGGTACTACTACGAGCAGTACTTC. Protein product: CASSSGYYYEQYF. The V call is TRBV27, the J call TRBJ2-7; D possibly corresponds to TRBD1 (5 bases). The CDR3 runs to 13 residues. V lost 4 bases, J lost 3 bases, and 10 bases lay in between. Per the germline V gene, CDR1 is MNHEY and CDR2 is SMNVEV (reference sequence).

The chain recombines TRBV5-1 with TRBJ2-2, with TRBD2 as a possible D gene (5 bases). Germline assignment: CDR1 SGHRS and CDR2 YFSETQ. V was clipped by 0 bases and J by 4 bases, with 7 bases between them. CDR3 length equals 14 residues. In nucleotides, the CDR3 is TGCGCCAGCAGCTTGGGTAGCGCCACCGGGGAGCTGTTTTTT. Its protein product is CASSLGSATGELFF.

The rearrangement joins TRBV11-3 to TRBJ2-5; D is ambiguous. The CDR3 is made up of 13 amino acids. The V end was cut by 4 bases, the J end by 2 bases, with 8 bases between. Germline V gene sequence: CDR1 SGHNT, CDR2 YENEEA. CDR3 region: CASSSSGQETQYF. The CDR3 DNA reads TGTGCCAGCAGCTCATCAGGACAAGAGACCCAGTACTTC.

The chain carries TRBV6-6 and TRBJ2-3; no clear D gene. The CDR3 spans 14 residues. The germline V gene encodes CDR1 MNHNY and CDR2 SVGAGI (reference sequence). The ends were cut back, 5 bases at V and 1 base at J, with 10 bases in the middle. The CDR3: CASSPRLGTDTQYF. For the CDR3, the DNA is TGTGCCAGCAGTCCCAGACTTGGCACAGATACGCAGTATTTT.